Below, 27 T cell receptor beta chains from the same sample are listed, as sequenced in a study of blood T cell repertoires in COVID-19. This table comes from immunoSEQ multiplex PCR, and its TCRdb copy is limited to in-frame clones, with some not included. In the table there are about 150,000 clones, 87% of which are singletons. Sequenced input: peripheral blood. The receptor source for this set is a man older than 75 with acute or convalescent COVID-19.

The J gene is TRBJ2-1, the V gene TRBV5-4; D is uncertain. Germline CDR1 SGHNT, CDR2 YYREEE (reference sequence). The V gene lost 1 base and the J gene lost 4 bases, with 15 bases spanning the gap. The CDR3 runs to 16 residues. CDR3 loop: CASSLFQSVTYNEQFF. The CDR3 nucleotides are TGTGCCAGCAGCTTGTTTCAGTCGGTGACTTACAATGAGCAGTTCTTC. The variable domain in full, with the rest retrieved from reference TRBV5-4 and TRBJ2-1, is ETGVTQSPTHLIKTRGQQVTLRCSSQSGHNTVSWYQQALGQGPQFIFQYYREEENGRGNFPPRFSGLQFPNYSSELNVNALELDDSALYLCASSLFQSVTYNEQFFGPGTRLTVL.

CDR3 region: CASSLVGGPSGGTSYEQYF. The DNA for the CDR3 is TGCGCCAGCAGCTTGGTCGGGGGTCCCAGCGGGGGGACTTCCTACGAGCAGTACTTC. The chain employs TRBV5-1 and TRBJ2-7; 9 bases agree with TRBD2. This CDR3 comprises 19 residues. V was pared by 0 bases and J by 1 base, with 14 bases of the junction left unmatched. CDR1 is SGHRS, CDR2 YFSETQ, per germline.

This chain connects TRBV7-9 to TRBJ2-5, with 7 positions matching TRBD1. CDR3 length: 14 residues. Germline CDR1 reads SEHNR; CDR2 reads FQNEAQ (reference sequence). The ends lost 5 bases at V and 0 bases at J; junction bases unmatched: 3. The CDR3 protein is CASSRDSNQETQYF. The CDR3 coding sequence is TGTGCCAGCAGCAGGGACAGCAACCAAGAGACCCAGTACTTC.

The chain links TRBV5-1 to TRBJ1-1, with D possibly TRBD1 on 5 matching bases. This CDR3 is built from 13 residues. From germline, CDR1 is SGHRS and CDR2 YFSETQ. Trimming removed 7 bases at V and 1 base at J, with 11 bases between. The CDR3 here is CASSVGANTEAFF. CDR3 coding DNA: TGCGCCAGCTCCGTTGGGGCGAACACTGAAGCTTTCTTT.

V and J are TRBV5-1 and TRBJ1-1; 7 bases match TRBD1. V lost 4 bases and J lost 1; bases outside the gene matches: 4. This CDR3 has 14 residues. Germline V gene sequence: CDR1 SGHRS, CDR2 YFSETQ. CDR3: CASSPTGANTEAFF. CDR3 nucleotide sequence: TGCGCCAGCAGCCCCACAGGGGCGAACACTGAAGCTTTCTTT.

The chain uses TRBV25-1 and TRBJ1-4, with TRBD1 as a possible D gene (5 bases). The CDR3 extends over 15 amino acids. From germline, CDR1 is MGHDK and CDR2 SYGVNS. The V and J ends lost 3 bases and 3 bases respectively, with 11 bases between them. CDR3 loop: CASSDGDRANEKLFF. The CDR3 DNA sequence: TGTGCCAGCAGTGACGGTGACAGAGCTAATGAAAAACTGTTTTTT.

The chain couples TRBV28 to TRBJ2-7; D remains ambiguous. There are 15 residues in the CDR3. Germline V CDR1 and CDR2: MDHEN, SYDVKM. Trimming took 1 base from V and 0 from J, leaving 10 bases between them. The CDR3 reads CASSLLAVSSYEQYF. CDR3 DNA: TGTGCCAGCAGTTTATTGGCGGTAAGCTCCTACGAGCAGTACTTC.

The chain recombines TRBV5-1 with TRBJ1-4; no definite D call. The CDR3 loop spans 14 amino acids. The V and J ends lost 4 bases and 7 bases respectively, with 14 bases between them. CDR1 is SGHRS, CDR2 YFSETQ, per germline. CDR3 loop: CASSLGSGFEKLFF. The CDR3 bases are TGCGCCAGCAGCCTGGGGTCGGGGTTTGAAAAACTGTTTTTT.

The chain combines TRBV3-1 (or the pseudogene TRBV3-2) with TRBJ2-1, with 8 bases identical to TRBD2. Germline CDR1 is LGHDT and CDR2 is YNNKEL (reference sequence). V trimming: 2 bases; J trimming: 7 bases; junction bases outside the gene matches: 4. The CDR3 runs 14 residues. As DNA, the CDR3 is TGTGCCAGCAGCCAACGGGGGGGCGGAAATGAGCAGTTCTTC. It codes for CASSQRGGGNEQFF.

This clone was counted a single time. The chain carries TRBV6-1 and TRBJ2-4; a possible D gene is TRBD2 (5 bases). Germline lookup yields CDR1 MNHNS and CDR2 SASEGT. The CDR3 runs 17 residues. Trimming shortened V by 1 base and J by 0 bases, and 13 bases separated the two germline ends. CDR3 amino acids: CASSEDRWELAKNIQYF. The DNA for the CDR3 is TGTGCCAGCAGTGAAGATCGGTGGGAGCTAGCCAAAAACATTCAGTACTTC.

V gene TRBV2 combines with J gene TRBJ1-5; no clear D gene. The CDR3 extends over 14 amino acids. Germline assignment: CDR1 SNHLY and CDR2 FYNNEI. Trimming left V 4 bases short and J 2 bases short, with 9 bases between. CDR3 nucleotide sequence: TGTGCCAGCAGTGGGAGTACGGGCAATCAGCCCCAGCATTTT. This gives the protein CASSGSTGNQPQHF.

This clone was detected once. This chain connects TRBV28 to TRBJ1-4, with D tentatively TRBD1 (5 bases). Germline CDR1 reads MDHEN; CDR2 reads SYDVKM. CDR3 size: 16 residues. V gave up 2 bases and J gave up 0 bases, with 10 bases separating them. The CDR3 DNA reads TGTGCCAGCAGTTTAACCGGGGGGTCAACTAATGAAAAACTGTTTTTT. Protein: CASSLTGGSTNEKLFF.

V gene TRBV28 combines with J gene TRBJ2-1; 7 bases match TRBD2. The CDR3 sequence is 15 residues long. CDR1 is MDHEN and CDR2 is SYDVKM in the germline V gene. V was pared by 2 bases and J by 4 bases, with 5 bases of the junction left unmatched. The CDR3 region is CASSLPGGGYNEQFF. In DNA form, the CDR3 reads TGTGCCAGCAGTTTACCGGGAGGAGGTTACAATGAGCAGTTCTTC.

CDR3: CASSKAASTYEQYF. The CDR3, as DNA: TGTGCCAGCAGCAAAGCGGCCAGTACCTACGAGCAGTACTTC. The chain couples TRBV21-1 to TRBJ2-7; the table's D call TRBD1 went unverified against the DNA. TRBV21-1 has pseudogene status. The CDR3 is made up of 14 amino acids.

CDR3 loop: CASSRLGGTNQETQYF. CDR3 in DNA: TGTGCCAGCAGCAGATTGGGTGGGACAAATCAAGAGACCCAGTACTTC. J is TRBJ2-5 and V is TRBV7-3, with D possibly being TRBD1 (6 bases). Germline CDR1 SGHTA, CDR2 FQGTGA. V shed 5 bases and J shed 2 bases, with 18 bases lying between them. This CDR3 comprises 16 residues.

V is TRBV18 and J is TRBJ2-7; 7 bases align to TRBD2. Germline CDR1 reads KGHSH; CDR2 reads LQKENI. CDR3 size: 14 residues. J was trimmed by 2 bases and V by 3 bases; bases with no gene match: 4. The chain's CDR3 is CASSPPGLAYEQYF. The DNA for the CDR3 is TGTGCCAGCTCACCTCCAGGACTAGCCTACGAGCAGTACTTC.

CDR3 sequence: CATSDPREVDRGTQYF. DNA for the CDR3: TGTGCCACCAGTGACCCGAGGGAGGTTGATCGGGGTACGCAGTATTTT. The chain carries TRBV24-1 and TRBJ2-3; tentative D call: TRBD2 (6 bases). Germline CDR1 is KGHDR and CDR2 is SFDVKD. The CDR3 consists of 16 residues. V was shortened by 4 bases and J by 8 bases, with 21 bases between the two germline ends.

The chain has TRBV2 and TRBJ1-2; 7 bases line up with TRBD1. From germline, CDR1 is SNHLY and CDR2 FYNNEI. There are 17 residues in the CDR3. J lost 8 bases, V lost 0 bases, and 15 bases had no gene match. CDR3 sequence: CASSEALGGGRVGGYTF. CDR3 bases: TGTGCCAGCAGTGAAGCGCTTGGAGGGGGCAGGGTGGGAGGCTACACCTTC.

The chain has TRBV25-1 and TRBJ2-7, with 10 bases lining up with TRBD2. The CDR3 extends over 14 amino acids. Per germline, CDR1 MGHDK and CDR2 SYGVNS. The trim removed 10 bases at V and 3 bases at J, leaving 9 bases unmatched. The CDR3, as DNA: TGTGCCACCAGACCTAGCGGGGGATTCTACGAGCAGTACTTC. Translated: CATRPSGGFYEQYF.

The chain is built from TRBV28 and TRBJ2-7; tentative D call: TRBD2 (5 bases). Germline lookup yields CDR1 MDHEN and CDR2 SYDVKM. Trimming left V 6 bases short and J 6 bases short, with 21 bases between. The CDR3 is 15 amino acids. The CDR3 nucleotides are TGTGCCAGCAGCCCCCCCCGAGGGATTCTTAGCGAGCAGTACTTC. It is translated as CASSPPRGILSEQYF.

This clone was observed a handful of times. The chain couples TRBV5-1 to TRBJ2-7, with a tentative D call TRBD1 (6 bases). This CDR3 has 12 residues. Per the germline V gene, CDR1 is SGHRS and CDR2 is YFSETQ. The ends were cut back, 7 bases at V and 2 bases at J, with 10 bases in the middle. The CDR3 sequence: CASRTDAYEQYF. The CDR3 nucleotides are TGCGCCAGCCGGACAGATGCCTACGAGCAGTACTTC.

V and J are TRBV3-1 (or the pseudogene TRBV3-2) and TRBJ2-5, with 11 nucleotides matching TRBD2. The junction had 5 bases not matched to a gene; V was cut back by 1 base and J by 1 base. Germline assignment: CDR1 LGHDT and CDR2 YNNKEL (reference sequence). CDR3 length equals 17 residues. CDR3 in amino acids: CASSQGASGRPQETQYF. CDR3 coding DNA: TGTGCCAGCAGCCAAGGGGCTAGCGGGAGGCCCCAAGAGACCCAGTACTTC.

This clone was seen a handful of times. The chain employs TRBV3-1 (or the pseudogene TRBV3-2) and TRBJ2-1; D not certain. Germline V gene lookup returns CDR1 LGHDT and CDR2 YNNKEL (reference sequence). Between the trimmed V and J ends, which lost 5 bases and 3 bases, there was a span of 26 bases. The CDR3 runs 19 residues. Written as DNA, the CDR3 is TGTGCCAGCAGCTTCCGAAGGTCCGGCCAGCGTGGATTCTACAATGAGCAGTTCTTC. Its protein is CASSFRRSGQRGFYNEQFF.

CDR3 sequence reads: CASSGGIHYEQYF. CDR3 coding DNA: TGTGCCAGCAGTGGCGGGATACACTACGAGCAGTACTTC. This chain links TRBV25-1 with TRBJ2-7, with D possibly TRBD2 on 6 matching bases. CDR3 length equals 13 residues. Looked up from germline, CDR1 is MGHDK and CDR2 is SYGVNS. Trimming cost V 4 bases and J 3 bases, with 10 bases left between them.

The rearrangement joins TRBV9 to TRBJ1-2; a possible D gene is TRBD1 (6 bases). The germline gives CDR1 SGDLS, CDR2 YYNGEE. This CDR3 has 13 amino acids. V gave up 0 bases and J gave up 5 bases, with 8 bases separating them. CDR3: CASSVEGVYGYTF. The CDR3, as DNA: TGTGCCAGCAGCGTAGAGGGGGTGTATGGCTACACCTTC.

V is TRBV7-9 and J is TRBJ2-1; D gene unclear. From germline, CDR1 is SEHNR and CDR2 FQNEAQ (reference sequence). The CDR3 loop spans 14 amino acids. Trimming took 0 bases from V and 6 from J, leaving 9 bases between them. CDR3 protein: CASSLAAVPNEQFF. The CDR3 DNA follows: TGTGCCAGCAGCTTAGCCGCGGTACCCAATGAGCAGTTCTTC. The whole variable domain, filled in from reference TRBV7-9 and TRBJ2-1, reads DTGVSQNPRHKITKRGQNVTFRCDPISEHNRLYWYRQTLGQGPEFLTYFQNEAQLEKSRLLSDRFSAERPKGSFSTLEIQRTEQGDSAMYLCASSLAAVPNEQFFGPGTRLTVL.

The V and J genes are TRBV12-3 or TRBV12-4 and TRBJ2-7; 7 bases map to TRBD1. J was trimmed by 3 bases and V by 3 bases; bases with no gene match: 2. The CDR3 contains 13 residues. DNA for the CDR3: TGTGCCAGCAGTTTGGACAGGTTCTACGAGCAGTACTTC. Translated, it gives CASSLDRFYEQYF.